One sample yielded the 22 T cell receptor beta chains listed below, sequenced in a study of tissue T cells after allogeneic stem cell transplantation. The table came from immunoSEQ multiplex PCR; TCRdb's copy has only in-frame clones and leaves some out. Of about 4,000 clones detected, around 43% appear once; the ten largest clones hold roughly 31%. Time point: mouse harvest day 14 after allogeneic transplant. The graft held 10^6 splenic CD5+ T cells and 10^7 T-cell-depleted bone marrow cells. Material: gut tissue. The origin of the receptors is a female BALB/c mouse given C57BL/6 T cells with graft-versus-host disease after an allogeneic hematopoietic cell transplant.

On this clone itself: The gene names here belong to mouse. The read finishes 1 residue shy of the CDR3 end, and the germline J gene is used to complete it. This rearrangement joins TRBV26 to TRBJ1-4; no definite D call. Germline values: CDR1 KGHPV, CDR2 FQNQEV (reference sequence). The CDR3 runs to 15 residues. The V end was cut by 4 bases, the J end by 0 bases, with 9 bases between. The CDR3 spells CASSPPPISNERLFF. Partial CDR3 DNA: TGTGCCAGCAGTCCCCCGCCAATTTCCAACGAAAGATTATTT.

Only a few counts were recorded for this clone. Mouse gene names apply. Sequencing ends 1 residue short of the CDR3 end; the germline J gene provides the rest. The chain recombines TRBV1 with TRBJ1-1; 7 nucleotides align to TRBD1. V shed 4 bases, J shed 1 base, and the junction held 3 bases outside the gene matches. The germline gives CDR1 NSQYPW, CDR2 LRSPGD (reference sequence). The CDR3 length is 14 residues. CDR3 region: CTCSDRGRNTEVFF. The CDR3 bases that were read are TGCACCTGCAGTGACAGGGGACGGAACACAGAAGTCTTC.

Concerning this clone: These gene names are mouse names. From the germline J gene comes the end of the CDR3, since the read stops 1 residue before it. This chain joins TRBV19 and TRBJ2-3; weak D call: TRBD1 (5 bases). Germline V CDR1 and CDR2: FNHDT, SITEND (reference sequence). With 1 base removed from V and 0 bases from J, the gap between germline ends came to 6 bases. The CDR3 is 14 residues long. Incomplete CDR3 DNA: TGTGCCAGCAGTATACAGGGAAGTGCAGAAACGCTGTAT. It codes for CASSIQGSAETLY. The full CDR3 is CASSIQGSAETLYF.

Remarks on this clone: Genes here carry mouse names. This CDR3 is also generated by other DNA sequences in the sample. Partial CDR3 DNA: TGTGCCAGCAGTCTGTCGGGGGACCAAGACACCCAGTAC. Encoded protein: CASSLSGDQDTQY. Given in full, the CDR3 is CASSLSGDQDTQYF. The J gene is TRBJ2-5, the V gene TRBV26, with D tentatively TRBD1 or TRBD2 (5 bases each). The read is 1 residue too short to cover the CDR3 end, so that end is filled in from the germline J gene. The CDR3 extends over 14 amino acids. Germline CDR1 reads KGHPV; CDR2 reads FQNQEV (reference sequence). The germline V and J ends were trimmed by 0 bases and 1 base, with 5 bases remaining between them.

For this clone: Gene names and germline refer to mouse. The read stops 1 residue short of the end of the CDR3; the missing end is completed from the germline J gene. The chain employs TRBV26 and TRBJ2-3, with a tentative D call TRBD2 (7 bases). The V end was cut by 7 bases, the J end by 0 bases, with 11 bases between. This CDR3 is built from 14 residues. CDR1 is KGHPV and CDR2 is FQNQEV in the germline V gene (reference sequence). CDR3 DNA (partial): TGTGCCAGCACGGGGGGCCCTAGTGCAGAAACGCTGTAT. Encoded protein: CASTGGPSAETLY. In full, the CDR3 reads CASTGGPSAETLYF. The complete variable domain, with remaining parts taken from reference TRBV26 and TRBJ2-3, reads NSKVIQTPRYLVKGQGQKAKMRCIPEKGHPVVFWYQQNKNNEFKFLINFQNQEVLQQIDMTEKRFSAECPSNSPCSLEIQSSEAGDSALYLCASTGGPSAETLYFGSGTRLTVL.

With respect to this clone: Mouse germline and gene names are used. The part of the CDR3 DNA that was read is TGTGCCAGCCCTCCCGCGGGGTATGCTGAGCAGTTC. As protein: CASPPAGYAEQF. The entire CDR3 is CASPPAGYAEQFF. This chain joins TRBV12-1 and TRBJ2-1; unclear D gene. The read comes to an end 1 residue before the CDR3 does, leaving the germline J gene to fill in the end. The CDR3 sequence is 13 residues long. Trimming left V 6 bases short and J 4 bases short, with 12 bases between. Germline values: CDR1 SGHSN, CDR2 HYEKVE.

Concerning this clone: The genes and germline here are from mouse. The sequenced fragment ends 1 residue before the CDR3 boundary, so the rest is inferred from the germline J gene. V is TRBV26 and J is TRBJ1-2; D remains ambiguous. The CDR3 runs 14 residues. Germline loops: CDR1 KGHPV, CDR2 FQNQEV (reference sequence). Trimming took off 0 bases at V and 0 bases at J, with 5 bases between the two ends. The chain's CDR3 is CASSLSGTNSDYTF. The CDR3 bases that were read are TGTGCCAGCAGTCTGTCGGGGACAAACTCCGACTACACC. The full variable domain, its missing parts supplied by reference TRBV26 and TRBJ1-2, is NSKVIQTPRYLVKGQGQKAKMRCIPEKGHPVVFWYQQNKNNEFKFLINFQNQEVLQQIDMTEKRFSAECPSNSPCSLEIQSSEAGDSALYLCASSLSGTNSDYTFGSGTRLLVI.

About this clone: Gene names and germline match the mouse. The read gets to within 1 residue of the CDR3 end, and the germline J gene fills in the rest. The chain uses TRBV15 and TRBJ1-3; 10 bases are a match to TRBD1. Germline values: CDR1 SGHND, CDR2 FRSKSL. This CDR3 has 14 residues. The sequenced part of the CDR3 DNA is TGTGCAGCAGTTGACAGGGGGCTCGGAAATACGCTCTAT. It specifies CAAVDRGLGNTLY. The CDR3 as a whole reads CAAVDRGLGNTLYF.

Notes on this clone: Genes and germline come from the mouse. Read data end 1 residue before the CDR3 end; the end is taken from the germline J gene. The J gene is TRBJ2-3, the V gene TRBV12-2; weak D call: TRBD2 (7 bases). Germline loops: CDR1 SGHLS, CDR2 HYDKME. V lost 0 bases and J 2 bases, leaving 11 bases between the germline ends. This CDR3 is built from 15 residues. The covered CDR3 bases are TGTGCCAGCTCTCTCGGGGGGCTTGATGCAGAAACGCTGTAT. Amino acids: CASSLGGLDAETLY. The full CDR3 reads CASSLGGLDAETLYF.

This clone was observed a handful of times. The genes and germline here are from mouse. The DNA ends 1 residue before the CDR3 does, and the rest of the CDR3 is filled in from the germline J gene. This chain links TRBV16 with TRBJ2-2; TRBD1 aligns across 10 bases. Germline V gene sequence: CDR1 SGHSA, CDR2 FRNQAP. The CDR3 contains 13 residues. Germline trimming cut 9 bases from V and 3 bases from J; bases unmatched to any gene: 1. CDR3 DNA, as far as it was read: TGTGCAAGTGGGACAGGGGACACCGGGCAGCTCTAC. Protein sequence: CASGTGDTGQLY. From start to end, the CDR3 is CASGTGDTGQLYF.

In regard to this clone: Any gene name here is a mouse gene name. Read data end 1 residue before the CDR3 end; the end is taken from the germline J gene. This rearrangement joins TRBV12-1 to TRBJ1-1; TRBD1 might be the D (5 bases). V was clipped by 1 base and J by 1 base, with 6 bases between them. Germline loops: CDR1 SGHSN, CDR2 HYEKVE. The CDR3 loop spans 13 amino acids. The CDR3 here is CASSLTGNTEVFF. The sequenced part of the CDR3 DNA is TGTGCCAGCTCTCTTACAGGGAACACAGAAGTCTTC.

As for this clone: Genes and germline are mouse. The missing CDR3 end, 1 residue past where the read stops, is filled in from the germline J gene. The chain uses TRBV26 and TRBJ2-3; perhaps TRBD1 as D (5 bases). Germline values: CDR1 KGHPV, CDR2 FQNQEV (reference sequence). Trimming stripped 2 bases from V and 4 bases from J, with 10 bases between. The CDR3 is 14 residues long. The covered CDR3 bases are TGTGCCAGCAGTCTGGGGCAGGGATCAGAAACGCTGTAT. It codes for CASSLGQGSETLY. The full CDR3 protein is CASSLGQGSETLYF.

This clone was observed a single time. Gene names and germline refer to mouse. The read finishes 1 residue shy of the CDR3 end, and the germline J gene is used to complete it. The chain is built from TRBV20 and TRBJ1-3, with 9 bases matching TRBD1. With 3 bases clipped from V and 4 bases from J, the junction kept 7 bases outside the gene matches. Germline lookup yields CDR1 GFQATS and CDR2 STVNSAI. This CDR3 spans 15 amino acids. CDR3 in amino acids: CGARPGQGIGNTLYF. CDR3 DNA, as far as it was read: TGTGGTGCTAGACCGGGACAGGGAATCGGAAATACGCTCTAT.

On this clone: Gene names and germline match the mouse. The CDR3 extends 1 residue past the end of the read, so its final part is completed from the germline J gene. The genes are TRBV26 and TRBJ2-3, with D perhaps TRBD1 (5 bases). V lost 6 bases and J lost 0, with 10 bases in between. Germline V lookup: CDR1 KGHPV, CDR2 FQNQEV (reference sequence). CDR3 length: 14 residues. CDR3: CASRLTASAETLYF. The DNA read from the CDR3 is TGTGCCAGCAGGCTGACAGCTAGTGCAGAAACGCTGTAT.

This clone was found a few times. Genes and germline are mouse. The read comes to an end 1 residue before the CDR3 does, leaving the germline J gene to fill in the end. The genes are TRBV23 and TRBJ1-2; the D call of TRBD1 is as the table states it, not checked on the DNA. There are 12 residues in the CDR3. The germline CDR1 and CDR2 sequences are KGHTA and FQNQQP. The CDR3 DNA, read in part, is TGCTCCAGCAGTCTAGCAAACTCCGACTACACC. Its protein product is CSSSLANSDYT. The full CDR3 is CSSSLANSDYTF.

To note about this clone: Mouse gene names apply. The read finishes 1 residue shy of the CDR3 end, and the germline J gene is used to complete it. This sequence joins TRBV23 and TRBJ2-5; the table assigns TRBD2, which was not confirmed against the DNA. Germline V gives CDR1 KGHTA, CDR2 FQNQQP. This CDR3 is 14 amino acids long. CDR3 in amino acids: CSSSQSLGQDTQYF. The DNA read from the CDR3 is TGCTCCAGCAGTCAATCGCTGGGCCAAGACACCCAGTAC.

A word on this clone: The gene names given are mouse names. The read is 1 residue too short to cover the CDR3 end, so that end is filled in from the germline J gene. V and J are TRBV12-2 and TRBJ1-5, with unresolved D. Trimming shortened V by 6 bases and J by 3 bases, and 11 bases separated the two germline ends. Germline V gives CDR1 SGHLS, CDR2 HYDKME. The CDR3 has 13 residues. CDR3 region: CASSSTVNQAPLF. Partial CDR3 DNA: TGTGCCAGCAGCTCAACAGTCAACCAGGCTCCGCTT.

This clone appeared once. All gene names here are mouse names. The CDR3 DNA, read in part, is TGTGCCAGCAGCTCACAGGGAAATACGCTCTAT. It codes for CASSSQGNTLY. The full CDR3 protein is CASSSQGNTLYF. The rearrangement joins TRBV3 to TRBJ1-3; D not certain. The missing CDR3 end, 1 residue past where the read stops, is filled in from the germline J gene. The CDR3 is 12 amino acids. With 4 bases removed from V and 4 bases from J, the gap between germline ends came to 5 bases. Germline V gene lookup returns CDR1 SNHLY and CDR2 FYNGKV (reference sequence).

Concerning this clone: Gene names refer to mouse genes. Read coverage stops 1 residue before the CDR3 terminus; the germline J gene supplies the remainder. This sequence joins TRBV2 and TRBJ1-5; D gene ambiguous. CDR1 LGHNA and CDR2 YSYQKL come from the germline V gene. With 0 bases removed from V and 6 bases from J, the gap between germline ends came to 6 bases. The CDR3 runs to 13 residues. The CDR3 bases that were read are TGTGCCAGCAGCCAAGACGCGGTCCAGGCTCCGCTT. It specifies CASSQDAVQAPL. The whole CDR3 sequence is CASSQDAVQAPLF.

As for this clone: The listed genes are named as in mouse. The sequenced fragment ends 1 residue before the CDR3 boundary, so the rest is inferred from the germline J gene. The rearrangement joins TRBV12-2 to TRBJ1-2; 7 bases agree with TRBD1. The CDR3 is 13 residues long. The germline gives CDR1 SGHLS, CDR2 HYDKME. J gave up 6 bases and V 1 base, and 4 bases lay outside the gene matches. CDR3 DNA (partial): TGTGCCAGCTCTCTTGCGACAGGGCCCGACTACACC. This gives the protein CASSLATGPDYT. Given in full, the CDR3 is CASSLATGPDYTF.

With regard to this clone: Genes and germline are mouse. The observed sequence ends 1 residue before the CDR3 terminus, with the missing tail filled in from the germline J gene. This sequence joins TRBV13-3 and TRBJ2-4; TRBD2 agrees at 7 bases. CDR3 size: 16 residues. V was clipped by 0 bases and J by 0 bases; unmatched bases: 4. The germline CDR1 and CDR2 sequences are NNHDY and SYVADS. CDR3 DNA, as far as it was read: TGTGCCAGCAGTGATGGGCCGGGGGGGAGTCAAAACACCTTGTAC. Translating it yields CASSDGPGGSQNTLY. The whole CDR3 protein is CASSDGPGGSQNTLYF. Using reference TRBV13-3 and TRBJ2-4 for the parts outside the CDR3, the full variable domain is EAAVTQSPRSKVAVTGGKVTLSCHQTNNHDYMYWYRQDTGHGLRLIHYSYVADSTEKGDIPDGYKASRPSQENFSLILELASLSQTAVYFCASSDGPGGSQNTLYFGAGTRLSVL.

The sample holds a few counts of this clone. Each gene name is a mouse one. Coverage ceases 1 residue before the CDR3 finishes, and the germline J gene fills in the end. The chain is built from TRBV4 and TRBJ1-3; D is uncertain. Trimming cost V 5 bases and J 1 base, with 6 bases left between them. The CDR3 covers 13 residues. Germline V CDR1 and CDR2: LGHDT, YNNKQL (reference sequence). The CDR3 reads CASSPMSGNTLYF. CDR3 DNA (partial): TGTGCCAGCAGCCCAATGTCTGGAAATACGCTCTAT.